What follows describes a single TCR beta chain. Antigen specificity is unknown. The CDR3 is made up of 15 amino acids. Trimming cost V 3 bases and J 6 bases, with 15 bases left between them. CDR1 SGHTA and CDR2 FQGTGA come from the germline V gene. This entry belongs to a study of cytomegalovirus exposure and HLA in healthy donors. 60 Vbeta and 13 Jbeta primers were used in PCR. Here immunoSEQ multiplex PCR was the method, and the copy in TCRdb shows in-frame clones only, minus some. The repertoire holds around 160,000 clones, with approximately 71% as singletons. General study points: Among TCR sequences, most were rare, though some public TCRs appeared in many donors. In a later analysis, an Asian-associated ancestry cluster reportedly showed fewer N-insertions than the approximately 620-donor mean. TCR beta V- and J-gene trimming was later associated with a missense DCLRE1C variant. As a later analysis showed, several of the most significant clusters appeared to be linked to common viral pathogens.

This chain joins TRBV7-3 and TRBJ2-1; D uncertain. Sequencing was carried out using PBMCs. This receptor was obtained from a male donor in good health and CMV-seronegative. The CDR3 nucleotides are TGTGCCAGCAGCTTGTCATCCATTTCGGGCAATGAGCAGTTCTTC. It translates to CASSLSSISGNEQFF.